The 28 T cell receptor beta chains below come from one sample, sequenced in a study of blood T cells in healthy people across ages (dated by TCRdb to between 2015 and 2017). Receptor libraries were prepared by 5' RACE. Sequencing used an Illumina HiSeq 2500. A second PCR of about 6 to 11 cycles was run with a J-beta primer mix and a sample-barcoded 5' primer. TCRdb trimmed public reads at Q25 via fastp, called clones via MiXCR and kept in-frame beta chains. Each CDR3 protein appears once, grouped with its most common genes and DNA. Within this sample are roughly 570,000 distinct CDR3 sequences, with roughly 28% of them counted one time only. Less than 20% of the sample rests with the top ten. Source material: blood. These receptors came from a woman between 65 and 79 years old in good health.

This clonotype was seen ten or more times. The CDR3 nucleotides read TGCGCCAGCAGCCCGTACCAAGGAGGGCGGGAGACCCAGTACTTC. This gives the protein CASSPYQGGRETQYF. This rearrangement joins TRBV4-3 to TRBJ2-5; perhaps TRBD2 as D (6 bases). V lost 4 bases, J lost 5 bases, and 17 bases lay in between. CDR3 size: 15 residues. Germline V gene sequence: CDR1 LGHNA, CDR2 YSLEER.

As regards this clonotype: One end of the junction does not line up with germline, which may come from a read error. The CDR3 DNA follows: TGTGCCAGCAGTCCCGGGACAGGAACTAATGAAAAACTGCTTTTT. This encodes CASSPGTGTNEKLLF. The rearrangement joins TRBV25-1 to TRBJ1-4; the match to TRBD1 covers 8 bases. The CDR3 totals 15 residues. CDR1 is MGHDK and CDR2 is SYGVNS in the germline V gene.

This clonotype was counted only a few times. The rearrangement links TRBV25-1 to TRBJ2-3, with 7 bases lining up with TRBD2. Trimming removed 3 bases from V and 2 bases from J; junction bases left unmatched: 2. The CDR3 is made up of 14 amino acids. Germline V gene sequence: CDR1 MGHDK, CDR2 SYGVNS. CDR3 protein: CASSDGDYTDTQYF. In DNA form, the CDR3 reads TGTGCCAGCAGTGACGGGGACTACACAGATACGCAGTATTTT.

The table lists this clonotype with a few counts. CDR3 loop: CASSLDGTAKNIQYF. CDR3 bases: TGTGCCAGCAGTTTGGACGGGACAGCCAAAAACATTCAGTACTTC. This chain links TRBV12-3 or TRBV12-4 with TRBJ2-4; D could derive from TRBD1 or TRBD2 (5 bases each). The CDR3 spans 15 residues. V was clipped by 3 bases and J by 0 bases, with 9 bases between them.

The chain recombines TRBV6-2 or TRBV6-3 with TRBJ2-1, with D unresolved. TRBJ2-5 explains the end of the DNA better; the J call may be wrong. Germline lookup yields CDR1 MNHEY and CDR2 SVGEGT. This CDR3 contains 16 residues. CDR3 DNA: TGTGCCAGCATCCCCGGAACCGGACGGCCCAGTGGGACCCAGTACTTC. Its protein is CASIPGTGRPSGTQYF.

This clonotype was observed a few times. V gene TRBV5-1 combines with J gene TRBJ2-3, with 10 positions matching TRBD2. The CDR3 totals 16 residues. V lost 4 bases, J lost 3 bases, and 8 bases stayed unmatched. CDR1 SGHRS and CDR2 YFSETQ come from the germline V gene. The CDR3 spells CASSDGTSALTDTQYF. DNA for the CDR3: TGCGCCAGCAGCGACGGGACTAGCGCGTTAACAGATACGCAGTATTTT.

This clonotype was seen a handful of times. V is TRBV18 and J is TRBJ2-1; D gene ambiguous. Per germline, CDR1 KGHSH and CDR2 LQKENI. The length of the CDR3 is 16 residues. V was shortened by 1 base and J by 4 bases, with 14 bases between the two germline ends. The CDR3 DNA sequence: TGTGCCAGCTCACCACTACCTCTGACCTCATACAATGAGCAGTTCTTC. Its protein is CASSPLPLTSYNEQFF.

CDR3 sequence: CASSQRGQGNEKLFF. CDR3 sequence (DNA): TGTGCCAGCAGTCAAAGGGGGCAGGGGAATGAAAAACTGTTTTTT. This chain joins TRBV4-2 and TRBJ1-4, with 7 bases matching TRBD1. The V gene's germline CDR1 is LGHNA and CDR2 YNFKEQ. The V and J ends lost 6 bases and 5 bases, in that order; junction bases with no gene match: 9. The CDR3 sequence is 15 residues long.

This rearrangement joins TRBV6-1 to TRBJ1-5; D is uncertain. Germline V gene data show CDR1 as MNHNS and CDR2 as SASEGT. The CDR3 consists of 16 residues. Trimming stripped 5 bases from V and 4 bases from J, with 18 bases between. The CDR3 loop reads CASSPPRAGPNQPQHF. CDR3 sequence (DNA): TGTGCCAGCAGTCCTCCACGGGCAGGCCCAAATCAGCCCCAGCATTTT.

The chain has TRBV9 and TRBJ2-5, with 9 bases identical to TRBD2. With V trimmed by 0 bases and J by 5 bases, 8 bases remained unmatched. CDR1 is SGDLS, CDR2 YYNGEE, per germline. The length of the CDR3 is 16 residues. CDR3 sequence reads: CASSVGGLAGSETQYF. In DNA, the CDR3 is TGTGCCAGCAGCGTAGGAGGGCTAGCGGGGTCGGAGACCCAGTACTTC.

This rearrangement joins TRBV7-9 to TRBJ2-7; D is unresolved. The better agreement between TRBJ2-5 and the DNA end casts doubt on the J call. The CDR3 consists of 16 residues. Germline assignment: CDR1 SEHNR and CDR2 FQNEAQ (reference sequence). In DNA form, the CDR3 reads TGTGCCAGCAGTTTAAGGTTCGCGAGTTTCCAAGAGACCCAGTACTTC. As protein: CASSLRFASFQETQYF.

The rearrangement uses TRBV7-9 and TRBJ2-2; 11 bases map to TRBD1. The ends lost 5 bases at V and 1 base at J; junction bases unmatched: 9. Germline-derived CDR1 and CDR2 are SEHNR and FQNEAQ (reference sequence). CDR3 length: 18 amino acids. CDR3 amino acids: CASSPKGQGAWNTGELFF. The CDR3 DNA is TGTGCCAGCAGCCCAAAAGGACAGGGGGCATGGAACACCGGGGAGCTGTTTTTT.

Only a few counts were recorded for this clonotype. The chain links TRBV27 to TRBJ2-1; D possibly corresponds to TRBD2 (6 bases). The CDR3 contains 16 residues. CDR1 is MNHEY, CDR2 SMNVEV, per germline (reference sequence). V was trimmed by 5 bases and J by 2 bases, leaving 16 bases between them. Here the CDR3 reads CASSLGAGSPYNEQFF. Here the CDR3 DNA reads TGTGCCAGCAGTCTTGGGGCGGGGTCCCCCTACAATGAGCAGTTCTTC.

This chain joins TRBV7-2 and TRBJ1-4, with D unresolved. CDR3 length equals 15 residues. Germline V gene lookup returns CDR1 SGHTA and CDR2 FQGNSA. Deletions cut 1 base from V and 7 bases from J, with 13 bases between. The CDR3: CASSLGAGFGEKLFF. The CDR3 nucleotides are TGTGCCAGCAGCTTAGGGGCGGGGTTTGGTGAAAAACTGTTTTTT.

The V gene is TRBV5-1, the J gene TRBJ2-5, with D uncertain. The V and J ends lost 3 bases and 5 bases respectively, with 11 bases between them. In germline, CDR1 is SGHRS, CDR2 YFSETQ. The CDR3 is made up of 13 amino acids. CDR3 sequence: CASSSENWETQYF. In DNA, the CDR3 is TGCGCCAGCAGCTCGGAAAATTGGGAGACCCAGTACTTC. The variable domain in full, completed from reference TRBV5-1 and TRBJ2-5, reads KAGVTQTPRYLIKTRGQQVTLSCSPISGHRSVSWYQQTPGQGLQFLFEYFSETQRNKGNFPGRFSGRQFSNSRSEMNVSTLELGDSALYLCASSSENWETQYFGPGTRLLVL.

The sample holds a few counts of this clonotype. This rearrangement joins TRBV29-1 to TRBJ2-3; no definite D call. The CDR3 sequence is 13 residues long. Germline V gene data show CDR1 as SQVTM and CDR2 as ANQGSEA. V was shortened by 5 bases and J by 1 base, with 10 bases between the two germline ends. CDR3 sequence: CSVTVSRTDTQYF. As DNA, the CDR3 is TGCAGCGTTACAGTCTCCCGCACAGATACGCAGTATTTT.

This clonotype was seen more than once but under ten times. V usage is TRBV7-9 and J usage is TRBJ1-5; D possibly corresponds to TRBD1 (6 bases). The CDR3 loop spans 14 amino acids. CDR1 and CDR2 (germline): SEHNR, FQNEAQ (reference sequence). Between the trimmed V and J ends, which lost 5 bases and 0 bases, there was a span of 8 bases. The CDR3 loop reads CASSRGGSNQPQHF. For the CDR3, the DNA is TGTGCCAGCAGCAGGGGGGGTAGCAATCAGCCCCAGCATTTT.

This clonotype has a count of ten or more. CDR3 in DNA: TGTGCCACCAGTGATGAGGGTCTTAGCGGGACCGAGCAGTTCTTC. Protein: CATSDEGLSGTEQFF. V and J are TRBV24-1 and TRBJ2-1; TRBD2 aligns across 8 bases. J was trimmed by 10 bases and V by 3 bases; bases with no gene match: 10. CDR1 and CDR2 from the germline V gene are KGHDR and SFDVKD. This CDR3 region has 15 residues.

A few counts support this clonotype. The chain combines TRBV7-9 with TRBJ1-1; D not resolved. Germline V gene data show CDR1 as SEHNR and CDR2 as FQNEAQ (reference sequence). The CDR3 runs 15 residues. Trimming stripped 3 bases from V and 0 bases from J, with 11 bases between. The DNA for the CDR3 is TGTGCCAGCAGCTTCGAAGGGAACATGAACACTGAAGCTTTCTTT. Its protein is CASSFEGNMNTEAFF. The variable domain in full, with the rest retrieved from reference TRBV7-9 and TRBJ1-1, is DTGVSQNPRHKITKRGQNVTFRCDPISEHNRLYWYRQTLGQGPEFLTYFQNEAQLEKSRLLSDRFSAERPKGSFSTLEIQRTEQGDSAMYLCASSFEGNMNTEAFFGQGTRLTVV.

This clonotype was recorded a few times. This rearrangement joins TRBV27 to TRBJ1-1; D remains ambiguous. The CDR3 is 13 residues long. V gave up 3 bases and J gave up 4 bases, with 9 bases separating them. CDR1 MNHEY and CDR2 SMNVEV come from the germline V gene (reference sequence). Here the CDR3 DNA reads TGTGCCAGCAGTTTTAGAAGGGCCACTGAAGCTTTCTTT. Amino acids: CASSFRRATEAFF.

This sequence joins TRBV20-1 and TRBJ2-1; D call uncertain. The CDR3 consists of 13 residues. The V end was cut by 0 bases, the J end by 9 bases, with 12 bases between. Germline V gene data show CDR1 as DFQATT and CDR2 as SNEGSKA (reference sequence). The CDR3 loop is CSARDSRVSEQFF. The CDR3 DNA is TGCAGTGCTAGAGATTCTCGGGTGAGTGAGCAGTTCTTC.

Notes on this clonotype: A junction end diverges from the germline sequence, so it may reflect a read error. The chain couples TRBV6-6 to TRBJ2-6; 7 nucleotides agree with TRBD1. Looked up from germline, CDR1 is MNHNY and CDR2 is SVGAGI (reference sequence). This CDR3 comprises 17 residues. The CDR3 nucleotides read TGTGCCAGCAGCCCCCTGGAAGGGTTGAAGGGGGCCAACGTCCCGACTTTC. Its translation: CASSPLEGLKGANVPTF.

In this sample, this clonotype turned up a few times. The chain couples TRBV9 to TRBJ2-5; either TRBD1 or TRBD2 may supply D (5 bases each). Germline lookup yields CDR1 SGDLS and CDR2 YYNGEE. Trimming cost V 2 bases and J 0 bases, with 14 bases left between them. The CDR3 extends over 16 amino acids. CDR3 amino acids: CASSVSRGQYQETQYF. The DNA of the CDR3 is TGTGCCAGCAGCGTTAGCCGGGGCCAGTACCAAGAGACCCAGTACTTC. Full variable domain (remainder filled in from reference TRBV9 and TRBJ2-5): DSGVTQTPKHLITATGQRVTLRCSPRSGDLSVYWYQQSLDQGLQFLIQYYNGEERAKGNILERFSAQQFPDLHSELNLSSLELGDSALYFCASSVSRGQYQETQYFGPGTRLLVL.

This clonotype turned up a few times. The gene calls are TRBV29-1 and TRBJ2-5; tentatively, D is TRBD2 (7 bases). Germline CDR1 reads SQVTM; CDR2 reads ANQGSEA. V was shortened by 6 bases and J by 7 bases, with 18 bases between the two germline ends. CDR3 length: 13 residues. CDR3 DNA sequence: TGCAGCGTCCGGGGGGCCGGGGTGATGACCCAGTACTTC. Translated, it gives CSVRGAGVMTQYF. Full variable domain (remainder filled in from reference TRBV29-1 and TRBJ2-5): SAVISQKPSRDICQRGTSLTIQCQVDSQVTMMFWYRQQPGQSLTLIATANQGSEATYESGFVIDKFPISRPNLTFSTLTVSNMSPEDSSIYLCSVRGAGVMTQYFGPGTRLLVL.

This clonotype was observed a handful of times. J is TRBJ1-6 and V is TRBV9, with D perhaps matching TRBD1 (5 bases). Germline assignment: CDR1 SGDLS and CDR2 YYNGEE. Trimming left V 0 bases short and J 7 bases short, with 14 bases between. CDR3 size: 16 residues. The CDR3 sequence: CASSVAPGPGNSPLHF. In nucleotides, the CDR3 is TGTGCCAGCAGCGTAGCCCCGGGACCGGGGAATTCACCCCTCCACTTT.

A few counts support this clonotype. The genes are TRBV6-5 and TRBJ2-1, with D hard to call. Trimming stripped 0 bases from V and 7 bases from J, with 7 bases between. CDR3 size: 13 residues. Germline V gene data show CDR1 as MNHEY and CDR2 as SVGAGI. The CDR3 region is CASSYSYKNEQFF. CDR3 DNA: TGTGCCAGCAGTTACTCCTATAAGAATGAGCAGTTCTTC.

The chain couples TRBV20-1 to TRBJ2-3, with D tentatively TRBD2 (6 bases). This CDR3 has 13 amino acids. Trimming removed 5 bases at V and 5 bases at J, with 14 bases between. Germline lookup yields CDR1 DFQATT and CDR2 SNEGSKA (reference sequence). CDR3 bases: TGCAGTGCTTCGACTAGGATGCAAGATACGCAGTATTTT. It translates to CSASTRMQDTQYF.

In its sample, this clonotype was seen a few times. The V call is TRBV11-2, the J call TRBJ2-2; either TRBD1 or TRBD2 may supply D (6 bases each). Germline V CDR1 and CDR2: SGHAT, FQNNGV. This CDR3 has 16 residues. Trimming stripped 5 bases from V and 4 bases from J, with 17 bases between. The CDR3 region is CASSPRGGDSTGELFF. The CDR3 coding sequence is TGTGCCAGCAGCCCCAGGGGCGGGGATAGCACCGGGGAGCTGTTTTTT.